Listed here are 27 T cell receptor beta chains from one sample, sequenced in a study of blood T cell repertoires in COVID-19. Clones were read by immunoSEQ multiplex PCR, and TCRdb kept only the in-frame ones, dropping some. Found here are 150,000 to 200,000 clones, 75% to 85% of them singletons; the top ten hold 3% to 3.5%. The specimen was PBMCs or T cells enriched from blood (not recorded which). These receptor sequences come from a woman aged 60-75 years who had recovered from COVID-19.

V gene TRBV11-2 combines with J gene TRBJ1-4; maybe TRBD1 (6 bases). Germline values: CDR1 SGHAT, CDR2 FQNNGV. V lost 6 bases and J 0 bases, leaving 14 bases between the germline ends. This CDR3 spans 16 amino acids. CDR3 DNA sequence: TGTGCCAGCAGTCTGAGCGCAGGGGCAACTAATGAAAAACTGTTTTTT. Its protein is CASSLSAGATNEKLFF.

CDR3 sequence (DNA): TGCGCCAGCAGTCCCCAAGCCCCATCCGGGAATGAGCAGTTCTTC. Amino acids: CASSPQAPSGNEQFF. The chain links TRBV5-1 to TRBJ2-1; D unresolved. Trimming pared 5 bases from V and 7 bases from J, leaving 19 bases between. The CDR3 extends over 15 amino acids. Germline CDR1 reads SGHRS; CDR2 reads YFSETQ.

This clone occurred a few times. This chain joins TRBV7-2 and TRBJ1-4; D is undetermined. In germline, CDR1 is SGHTA, CDR2 FQGNSA. V lost 5 bases and J 8 bases, leaving 12 bases between the germline ends. The length of the CDR3 is 13 residues. DNA for the CDR3: TGTGCCAGCAGCCGTCTCGAGCGGGAAAAACTGTTTTTT. It yields the protein CASSRLEREKLFF.

This clone was seen a handful of times. For the CDR3, the DNA is TGTGCCAGCAGTCCTGACAGGGGGGACACCGGGGAGCTGTTTTTT. It codes for CASSPDRGDTGELFF. The chain has TRBV2 and TRBJ2-2; 9 positions agree with TRBD1. The J segment lost 3 bases and the V segment lost 5 bases, leaving 4 bases of the junction unmatched. CDR1 and CDR2 (germline): SNHLY, FYNNEI. The CDR3 covers 15 residues.

The chain carries TRBV6-5 and TRBJ2-7; perhaps TRBD2 as D (5 bases). CDR3 size: 14 residues. V lost 6 bases and J 0 bases, leaving 12 bases between the germline ends. Germline assignment: CDR1 MNHEY and CDR2 SVGAGI. The CDR3 loop is CASSRTLSSYEQYF. The CDR3, as DNA: TGTGCCAGCAGCCGGACTTTGAGCTCCTACGAGCAGTACTTC.

This clone was detected a few times. The rearrangement uses TRBV19 and TRBJ1-4; weak D call: TRBD1 (5 bases). The germline gives CDR1 LNHDA, CDR2 SQIVND (reference sequence). The CDR3 loop spans 15 amino acids. V shed 5 bases and J shed 7 bases, with 17 bases lying between them. The CDR3 spells CASSVWGFSREKLFF. The CDR3 DNA sequence: TGTGCCAGTAGTGTGTGGGGCTTTTCCCGTGAAAAACTGTTTTTT. The full variable domain, with the rest looked up from reference TRBV19 and TRBJ1-4, is DGGITQSPKYLFRKEGQNVTLSCEQNLNHDAMYWYRQDPGQGLRLIYYSQIVNDFQKGDIAEGYSVSREKKESFPLTVTSAQKNPTAFYLCASSVWGFSREKLFFGSGTQLSVL.

This chain uses TRBV7-3 with TRBJ2-1, with D perhaps TRBD2 (6 bases). The CDR3 sequence is 15 residues long. CDR1 and CDR2 from the germline V gene are SGHTA and FQGTGA. V was trimmed by 3 bases and J by 8 bases, leaving 17 bases between them. Here the CDR3 DNA reads TGTGCCAGCAGCTTGTTGGGGGGATTACGGGATGAGCAGTTCTTC. It yields the protein CASSLLGGLRDEQFF.

This rearrangement joins TRBV2 to TRBJ1-5; D may be TRBD1 (5 bases). This CDR3 has 14 residues. The V gene lost 7 bases and the J gene lost 7 bases, with 17 bases spanning the gap. Germline CDR1 SNHLY, CDR2 FYNNEI. The CDR3 region has the DNA TGTGCCAGCACAGGGCAAAGGGTAGGCCAGCCCCAGCATTTT. This encodes CASTGQRVGQPQHF. Full variable domain (rest looked up from reference TRBV2 and TRBJ1-5): EPEVTQTPSHQVTQMGQEVILRCVPISNHLYFYWYRQILGQKVEFLVSFYNNEISEKSEIFDDQFSVERPDGSNFTLKIRSTKLEDSAMYFCASTGQRVGQPQHFGDGTRLSIL.

The chain joins TRBV19 to TRBJ1-5; a weak D match, TRBD1 (6 bases). The CDR3 sequence is 15 residues long. From germline, CDR1 is LNHDA and CDR2 SQIVND (reference sequence). Trimming removed 6 bases from V and 5 bases from J, with 17 bases in between. The CDR3 here is CASSQQGRGDQPQHF. The CDR3, as DNA: TGTGCCAGTAGCCAGCAGGGGAGGGGGGATCAGCCCCAGCATTTT. The entire variable domain, with the rest obtained from reference TRBV19 and TRBJ1-5, is as follows: DGGITQSPKYLFRKEGQNVTLSCEQNLNHDAMYWYRQDPGQGLRLIYYSQIVNDFQKGDIAEGYSVSREKKESFPLTVTSAQKNPTAFYLCASSQQGRGDQPQHFGDGTRLSIL.

The chain employs TRBV14 and TRBJ1-2, with D maybe TRBD1 (5 bases). The germline V gene encodes CDR1 SGHDN and CDR2 FVKESK. Deletions cut 0 bases from V and 8 bases from J, with 10 bases between. CDR3 length: 13 amino acids. CDR3 protein: CASSQDRVGGYTF. The CDR3 bases are TGTGCCAGCAGCCAAGACAGGGTCGGCGGCTACACCTTC.

The chain carries TRBV20-1 and TRBJ2-1; possible D gene TRBD2, 5 bases. CDR1 and CDR2 (germline): DFQATT, SNEGSKA (reference sequence). Trimming shortened V by 3 bases and J by 9 bases, and 18 bases separated the two germline ends. The CDR3 loop spans 14 amino acids. The CDR3 nucleotides read TGCAGTGCTAGTTCGGTGTCGGGGATTCTTGAGCAGTTCTTC. This codes for CSASSVSGILEQFF.

The chain carries TRBV20-1 and TRBJ1-3; perhaps TRBD1 as D (5 bases). The germline V gene has CDR1 DFQATT and CDR2 SNEGSKA (reference sequence). The CDR3 runs 11 residues. Trimming took 3 bases from V and 5 from J, leaving 5 bases between them. The CDR3 is CSARDRNTIYF. CDR3 DNA: TGCAGTGCTAGGGACAGAAACACCATATATTTT.

This rearrangement joins TRBV7-2 to TRBJ1-2, with TRBD1 matching over 7 bases. The CDR3 sequence is 14 residues long. Trimming cost V 5 bases and J 2 bases; bases outside gene matches: 5. CDR1 SGHTA and CDR2 FQGNSA come from the germline V gene. In DNA form, the CDR3 reads TGTGCCAGCAGCCAGACCAGGGGGAACTATGGCTACACCTTC. Translated: CASSQTRGNYGYTF.

V gene TRBV25-1 combines with J gene TRBJ2-7, with TRBD1 matching over 7 bases. V shed 1 base, J shed 11 bases, and the junction held 14 bases outside the gene matches. CDR3 size: 15 residues. Germline lookup yields CDR1 MGHDK and CDR2 SYGVNS. CDR3 residues: CASSESDRELSWEYF. In DNA form, the CDR3 reads TGTGCCAGCAGTGAATCCGACAGGGAACTTTCTTGGGAGTACTTC.

In this sample, this clone turned up many times. The chain uses TRBV5-1 and TRBJ2-2, with TRBD1 as a possible D gene (5 bases). Germline V gene sequence: CDR1 SGHRS, CDR2 YFSETQ. The V and J ends lost 0 bases and 4 bases respectively, with 16 bases between them. The CDR3 totals 17 residues. CDR3 sequence: CASSLERQGIATGELFF. The DNA of the CDR3 is TGCGCCAGCAGCTTGGAAAGGCAGGGTATAGCCACCGGGGAGCTGTTTTTT.

V gene TRBV3-1 (or the pseudogene TRBV3-2) combines with J gene TRBJ2-1, with D tentatively TRBD1 (6 bases). The germline gives CDR1 LGHDT, CDR2 YNNKEL (reference sequence). The CDR3 totals 12 residues. V was trimmed by 4 bases and J by 8 bases, leaving 9 bases between them. CDR3: CASSLRGDEQFF. The DNA of the CDR3 is TGTGCCAGCAGCCTCAGGGGAGATGAGCAGTTCTTC.

This clone was counted between two and nine times. The V call is TRBV28, the J call TRBJ2-7; TRBD1 might be the D (5 bases). CDR3 size: 14 residues. V was trimmed by 3 bases and J by 3 bases, leaving 12 bases between them. Germline V gene lookup returns CDR1 MDHEN and CDR2 SYDVKM. The CDR3 reads CASSFPDGHYEQYF. The CDR3 nucleotides read TGTGCCAGCAGTTTCCCGGACGGACACTACGAGCAGTACTTC.

J is TRBJ1-1 and V is TRBV14, with D possibly matching TRBD1 (6 bases). Trimming shortened V by 4 bases and J by 0 bases, and 12 bases separated the two germline ends. Germline lookup yields CDR1 SGHDN and CDR2 FVKESK. CDR3 length equals 15 residues. The CDR3 here is CASSLQGFMNTEAFF. The CDR3 DNA reads as TGTGCCAGCAGCCTGCAGGGGTTTATGAACACTGAAGCTTTCTTT.

The chain employs TRBV11-2 and TRBJ2-7; D is perhaps TRBD2 (7 bases). CDR3 length equals 15 residues. V was shortened by 6 bases and J by 2 bases, with 17 bases between the two germline ends. The germline V gene encodes CDR1 SGHAT and CDR2 FQNNGV. This CDR3 reads CASSIGGAPTYEQYF. The CDR3 nucleotides read TGTGCCAGCAGTATTGGGGGGGCGCCGACCTACGAGCAGTACTTC.

The chain carries TRBV9 and TRBJ2-5; 8 bases line up with TRBD2. The CDR3 is 15 amino acids. Germline trimming cut 6 bases from V and 2 bases from J; bases unmatched to any gene: 9. Germline V gives CDR1 SGDLS, CDR2 YYNGEE. CDR3 coding DNA: TGTGCCAGCACCCCGACTAGCGCCAAGCAAGAGACCCAGTACTTC. Amino acids: CASTPTSAKQETQYF.

This sequence joins TRBV4-1 and TRBJ1-5; D gene uncertain. Germline V gene lookup returns CDR1 MGHRA and CDR2 YSYEKL. The CDR3 totals 16 residues. With 0 bases removed from V and 0 bases from J, the gap between germline ends came to 9 bases. CDR3 DNA: TGCGCCAGCAGCCAAGAAGGCGGAATTAGCAATCAGCCCCAGCATTTT. Protein product: CASSQEGGISNQPQHF.

Many counts were recorded for this clone. The rearrangement joins TRBV30 to TRBJ2-7; the D is unclear. Deletions cut 2 bases from V and 3 bases from J, with 8 bases between. CDR3 size: 12 residues. Germline V CDR1 and CDR2: GTSNPN, SVGIG (reference sequence). The CDR3 DNA follows: TGTGCCTGGAGTCTCCAGGTCTACGAGCAGTACTTC. Residues: CAWSLQVYEQYF. Full variable domain (remainder filled in from reference TRBV30 and TRBJ2-7): SQTIHQWPATLVQPVGSPLSLECTVEGTSNPNLYWYRQAAGRGLQLLFYSVGIGQISSEVPQNLSASRPQDRQFILSSKKLLLSDSGFYLCAWSLQVYEQYFGPGTRLTVT.

V gene TRBV24-1 combines with J gene TRBJ1-5; D remains unclear. Between the trimmed V and J ends, which lost 8 bases and 7 bases, there was a span of 11 bases. The germline gives CDR1 KGHDR, CDR2 SFDVKD. The length of the CDR3 is 12 residues. The CDR3: CATTYPRQPQHF. The DNA of the CDR3 is TGTGCCACCACATACCCGAGGCAGCCCCAGCATTTT.

V gene TRBV5-1 combines with J gene TRBJ2-3; D remains unclear. The germline V and J ends were trimmed by 3 bases and 3 bases, with 8 bases remaining between them. CDR3 length equals 13 residues. Germline V gene data show CDR1 as SGHRS and CDR2 as YFSETQ. CDR3: CASSSHGTDTQYF. In nucleotides, the CDR3 is TGCGCCAGCAGCTCCCACGGTACAGATACGCAGTATTTT. The variable domain in full, completed from reference TRBV5-1 and TRBJ2-3, reads KAGVTQTPRYLIKTRGQQVTLSCSPISGHRSVSWYQQTPGQGLQFLFEYFSETQRNKGNFPGRFSGRQFSNSRSEMNVSTLELGDSALYLCASSSHGTDTQYFGPGTRLTVL.

The chain has TRBV19 and TRBJ1-2, with D uncertain. Germline values: CDR1 LNHDA, CDR2 SQIVND (reference sequence). V lost 1 base and J lost 7, with 7 bases in between. The CDR3 is 12 residues long. The CDR3 DNA sequence: TGTGCCAGTAGTATAGGACTATCTGGCTACACCTTC. This sequence encodes CASSIGLSGYTF.

This clone was counted a few times. This rearrangement joins TRBV27 to TRBJ1-3; D is perhaps TRBD1 (5 bases). Germline V gene data show CDR1 as MNHEY and CDR2 as SMNVEV (reference sequence). The germline V and J ends were trimmed by 9 bases and 0 bases, with 15 bases remaining between them. This CDR3 is built from 15 residues. Here the CDR3 reads CASWDSGSSGNTIYF. The CDR3 nucleotides are TGTGCCAGTTGGGACTCTGGTAGCTCTGGAAACACCATATATTTT.

This clone was detected only a few times. J is TRBJ2-7 and V is TRBV11-3; D possibly corresponds to TRBD2 (5 bases). V was shortened by 2 bases and J by 0 bases, with 11 bases between the two germline ends. The CDR3 covers 15 residues. Looked up from germline, CDR1 is SGHNT and CDR2 is YENEEA. The CDR3 sequence is CASSLSRGSSYEQYF. CDR3 nucleotide sequence: TGTGCCAGCAGCTTATCACGAGGGAGCTCCTACGAGCAGTACTTC.